The 2 T cell receptor beta chains in this list originate from one sample, sequenced in a study of blood T cell repertoires in COVID-19. The method was immunoSEQ multiplex PCR; TCRdb's version includes in-frame clones alone and lacks a portion of them. Among 120,000 or so clones, about 90% were seen once, and the ten largest hold approximately 0.81%. Sequences were obtained from peripheral blood. These receptors came from a woman aged 50 to 60 with active or convalescent COVID-19.

V and J are TRBV24-1 and TRBJ2-1; TRBD2 is a possible D gene (5 bases). V dropped 3 bases and J dropped 2 bases, with 13 bases sitting between them. The germline V gene has CDR1 KGHDR and CDR2 SFDVKD. CDR3 length: 16 amino acids. The chain's CDR3 is CATSDPWAGAYNEQFF. The CDR3 DNA sequence: TGTGCCACCAGTGATCCCTGGGCCGGGGCCTACAATGAGCAGTTCTTC.

The chain carries TRBV6-6 and TRBJ2-1; the match to TRBD2 covers 8 bases. J was trimmed by 0 bases and V by 0 bases; bases with no gene match: 1. The CDR3 sequence is 16 residues long. Germline CDR1 and CDR2: MNHNY and SVGAGI (reference sequence). CDR3 sequence: CASSYSAGGSYNEQFF. The CDR3 coding sequence is TGTGCCAGCAGTTACTCGGCGGGAGGCTCCTACAATGAGCAGTTCTTC.